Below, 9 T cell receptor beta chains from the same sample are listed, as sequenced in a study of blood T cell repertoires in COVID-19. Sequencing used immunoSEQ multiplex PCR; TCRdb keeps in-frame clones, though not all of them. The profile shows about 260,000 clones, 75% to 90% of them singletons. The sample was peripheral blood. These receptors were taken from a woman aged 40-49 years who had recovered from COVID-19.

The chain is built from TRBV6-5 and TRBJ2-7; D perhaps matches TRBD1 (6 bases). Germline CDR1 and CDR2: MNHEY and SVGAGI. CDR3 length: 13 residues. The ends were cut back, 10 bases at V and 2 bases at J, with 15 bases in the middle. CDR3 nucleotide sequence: TGTGCCACCAGAAGGGGGTTGGCCTACGAGCAGTACTTC. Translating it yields CATRRGLAYEQYF.

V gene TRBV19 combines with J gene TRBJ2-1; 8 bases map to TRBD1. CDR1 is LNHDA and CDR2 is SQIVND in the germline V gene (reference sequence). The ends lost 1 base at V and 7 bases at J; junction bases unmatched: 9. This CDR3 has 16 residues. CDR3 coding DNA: TGTGCCAGTAGTATAGGTACCAGGGGGCGAGAAAATGAGCAGTTCTTC. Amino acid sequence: CASSIGTRGRENEQFF.

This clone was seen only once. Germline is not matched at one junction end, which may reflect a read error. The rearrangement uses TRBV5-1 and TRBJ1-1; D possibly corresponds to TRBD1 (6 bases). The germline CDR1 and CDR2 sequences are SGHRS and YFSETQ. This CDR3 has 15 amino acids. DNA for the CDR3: TGCACCAGCAGCTTGCAACCAGGGGCCGACACTGAAGCTTTCTTT. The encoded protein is CTSSLQPGADTEAFF.

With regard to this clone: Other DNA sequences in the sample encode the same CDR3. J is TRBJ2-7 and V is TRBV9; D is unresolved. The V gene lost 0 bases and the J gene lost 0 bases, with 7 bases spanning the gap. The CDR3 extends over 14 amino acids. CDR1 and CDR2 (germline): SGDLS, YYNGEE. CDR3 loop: CASSVGADSYEQYF. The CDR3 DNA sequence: TGTGCCAGCAGCGTAGGGGCAGACTCCTACGAGCAGTACTTC. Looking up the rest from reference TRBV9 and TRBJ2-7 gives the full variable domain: DSGVTQTPKHLITATGQRVTLRCSPRSGDLSVYWYQQSLDQGLQFLIQYYNGEERAKGNILERFSAQQFPDLHSELNLSSLELGDSALYFCASSVGADSYEQYFGPGTRLTVT.

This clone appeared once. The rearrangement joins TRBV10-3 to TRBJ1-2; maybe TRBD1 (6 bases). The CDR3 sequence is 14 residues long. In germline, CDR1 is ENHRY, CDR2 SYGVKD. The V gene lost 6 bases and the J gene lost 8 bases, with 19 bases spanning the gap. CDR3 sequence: CAISWAGVISGYTF. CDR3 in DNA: TGTGCCATCAGCTGGGCAGGGGTAATCTCGGGCTACACCTTC.

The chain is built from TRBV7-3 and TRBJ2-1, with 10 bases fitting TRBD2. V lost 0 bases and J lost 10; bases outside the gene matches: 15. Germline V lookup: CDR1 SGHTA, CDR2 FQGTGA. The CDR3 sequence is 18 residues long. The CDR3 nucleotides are TGTGCCAGCAGCTTAACTGTGGTTGGAGCGGGGGGGCCCCGGGAGCAGTTCTTC. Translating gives CASSLTVVGAGGPREQFF.

In DNA, the CDR3 is TGTGCCAGCAGTCTGAGGGCCTTTAATTCACCCCTCCACTTT. It encodes CASSLRAFNSPLHF. The rearrangement joins TRBV6-5 to TRBJ1-6; no clear D gene. The V end was cut by 5 bases, the J end by 6 bases, with 11 bases between. Germline-derived CDR1 and CDR2 are MNHEY and SVGAGI. This CDR3 has 14 residues.

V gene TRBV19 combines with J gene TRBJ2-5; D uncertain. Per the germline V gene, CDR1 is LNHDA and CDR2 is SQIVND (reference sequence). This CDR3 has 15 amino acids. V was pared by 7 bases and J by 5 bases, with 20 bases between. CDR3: CASKARLSNMETQYF. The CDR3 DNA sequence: TGTGCCAGTAAGGCTAGACTTAGTAATATGGAGACCCAGTACTTC.

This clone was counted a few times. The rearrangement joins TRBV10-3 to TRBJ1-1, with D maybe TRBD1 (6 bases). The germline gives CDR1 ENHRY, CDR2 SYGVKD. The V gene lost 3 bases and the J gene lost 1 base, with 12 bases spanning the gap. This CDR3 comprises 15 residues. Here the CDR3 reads CAISETGTPNTEAFF. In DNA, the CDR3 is TGTGCCATCAGTGAAACTGGGACACCGAACACTGAAGCTTTCTTT.